The entry that follows covers one TCR beta chain sequence. This sample was included in a study of blood T cell repertoires in COVID-19. Looking at the study overall: Sources were T cells, B-cell-depleted T cells, or PBMCs; the material itself was cDNA or gDNA.

One Seattle source followed patients from active infection through their disease course. Trimming stripped 6 bases from V and 0 bases from J, with 6 bases between. Per the germline V gene, CDR1 is MNHEY and CDR2 is SVGEGT. The CDR3 extends over 13 amino acids. TCRdb's copy holds only in-frame clones and misses some; the assay was immunoSEQ multiplex PCR. The data contain approximately 250,000 clones, 75% to 85% of them singletons. The source is a man aged 50 or older with COVID-19, enrolled during active disease. The rearrangement joins TRBV6-2 or TRBV6-3 to TRBJ1-5; D gene ambiguous. Material for sequencing was peripheral blood. The CDR3, as DNA: TGTGCCAGCAGCACTAATAGCAATCAGCCCCAGCATTTT. It specifies CASSTNSNQPQHF.